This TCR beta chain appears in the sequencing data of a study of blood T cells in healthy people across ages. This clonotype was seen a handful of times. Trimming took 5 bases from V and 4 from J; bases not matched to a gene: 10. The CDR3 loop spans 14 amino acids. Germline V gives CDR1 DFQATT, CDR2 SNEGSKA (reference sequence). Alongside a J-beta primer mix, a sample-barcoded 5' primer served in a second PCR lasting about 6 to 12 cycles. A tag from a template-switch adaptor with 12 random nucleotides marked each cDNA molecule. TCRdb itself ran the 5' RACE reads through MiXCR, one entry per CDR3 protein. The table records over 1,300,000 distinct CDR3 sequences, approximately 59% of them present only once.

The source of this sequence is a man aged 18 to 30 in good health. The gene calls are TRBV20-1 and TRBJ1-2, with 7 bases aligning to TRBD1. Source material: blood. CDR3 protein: CSAPGGGNVYGYTF. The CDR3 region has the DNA TGCAGTGCTCCAGGAGGGGGCAATGTCTATGGCTACACCTTC.